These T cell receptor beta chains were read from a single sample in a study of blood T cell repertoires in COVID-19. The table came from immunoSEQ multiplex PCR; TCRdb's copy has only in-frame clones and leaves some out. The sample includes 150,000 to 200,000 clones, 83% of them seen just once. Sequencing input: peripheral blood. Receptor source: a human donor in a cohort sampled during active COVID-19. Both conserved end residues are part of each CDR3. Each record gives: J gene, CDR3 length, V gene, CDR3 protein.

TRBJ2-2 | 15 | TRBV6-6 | CASSLREQGTGELFF
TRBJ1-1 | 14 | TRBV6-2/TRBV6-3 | CASSYGGVNTEAFF
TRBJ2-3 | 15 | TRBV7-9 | CASSLAQLVLDTQYF
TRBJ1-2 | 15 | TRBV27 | CASTRTGSDFYGYTF
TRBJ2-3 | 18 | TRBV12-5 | CASGFGTSGSEGTDTQYF
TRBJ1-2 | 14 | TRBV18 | CASSPEDTQGRYTF
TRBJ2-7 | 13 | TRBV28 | CASSLGLSLEQYF
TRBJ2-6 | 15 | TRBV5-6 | CASTLPAAGANVLTF
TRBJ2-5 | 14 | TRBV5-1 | CASSFRGGEETQYF
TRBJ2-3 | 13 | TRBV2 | CASTREFTDTQYF
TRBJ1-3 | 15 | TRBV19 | CASSGDRAFGNTIYF
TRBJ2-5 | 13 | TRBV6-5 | CASRAGGGKTQYF
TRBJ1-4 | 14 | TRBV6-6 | CASSYPSTNEKLFF
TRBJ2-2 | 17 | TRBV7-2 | CASRNSGLAGGTGELFF
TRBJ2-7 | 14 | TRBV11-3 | CASSPGDSPYEQYF
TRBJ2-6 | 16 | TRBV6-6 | CASSYGRQSGANVLTF
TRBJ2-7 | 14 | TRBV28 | CASSPPGLADEQYF
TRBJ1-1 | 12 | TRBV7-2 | CASSPVAGEAFF
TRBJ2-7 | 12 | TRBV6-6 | CASSSQGSEQYF
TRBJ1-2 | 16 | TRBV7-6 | CASTALQGARDYGYTF
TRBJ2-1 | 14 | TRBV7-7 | CASSLGVRGNEQFF
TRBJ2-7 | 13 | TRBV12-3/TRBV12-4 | CASSLVAGYEQYF
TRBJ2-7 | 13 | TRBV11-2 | CASSRERIYEQYF
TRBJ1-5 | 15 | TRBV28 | CASSKARGPNQPQHF
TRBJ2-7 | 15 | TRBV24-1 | CATSDSFTRVYEQYF
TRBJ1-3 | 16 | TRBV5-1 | CASSSGQGAGGNTIYF
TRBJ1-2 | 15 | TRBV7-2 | CASSLELAANYGYTF
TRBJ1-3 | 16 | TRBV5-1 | CASSSSTGGIGNTIYF
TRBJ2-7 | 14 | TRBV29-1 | CSVGRDSLPYEQYF
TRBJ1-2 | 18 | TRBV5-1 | CASSFARTGGGSDYGYTF
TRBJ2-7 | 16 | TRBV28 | CASSPTGSGSRYEQYF
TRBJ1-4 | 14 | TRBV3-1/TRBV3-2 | CASSQPWTGEKLFF
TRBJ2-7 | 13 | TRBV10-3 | CAISDGLPYEQYF
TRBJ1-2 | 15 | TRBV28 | CASSSARQANYGYTF
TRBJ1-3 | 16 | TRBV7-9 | CASSFSADFSGNTIYF
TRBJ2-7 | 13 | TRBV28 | CASTYESSYEQYF
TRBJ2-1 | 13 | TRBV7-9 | CASSLGQGGEQFF
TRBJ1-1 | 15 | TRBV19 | CASCRVSALNTEAFF
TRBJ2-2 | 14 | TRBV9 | CASSVEQGPGELFF
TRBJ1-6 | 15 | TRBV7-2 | CASSLGQADNSPLHF
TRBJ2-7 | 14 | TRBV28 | CASSFLGQGGEQYF
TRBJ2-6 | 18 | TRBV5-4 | CASSLGLAGPSGANVLTF
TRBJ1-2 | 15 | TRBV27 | CASSLWMQGNYGYTF
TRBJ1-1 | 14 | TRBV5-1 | CASSRNDKNTEAFF
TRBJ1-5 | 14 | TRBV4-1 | CASSQGGGGQPQHF
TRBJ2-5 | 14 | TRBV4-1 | CASSQGVSKETQYF
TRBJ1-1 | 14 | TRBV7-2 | CASSKRDRVTEAFF
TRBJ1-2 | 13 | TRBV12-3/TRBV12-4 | CASSTGGSEGYTF
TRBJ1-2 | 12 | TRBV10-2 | CASSPDTEGYTF
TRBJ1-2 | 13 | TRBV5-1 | CASSRESSLGYTF
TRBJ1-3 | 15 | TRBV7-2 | CASSYDISSGNTIYF
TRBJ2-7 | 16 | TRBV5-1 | CASSLSPGQGGYEQYF
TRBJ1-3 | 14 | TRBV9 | CASSVEAGGNTIYF